Following are 17 T cell receptor beta chains from one sample sequenced in a study of vaccination and CD4 T cells after COVID-19. Treatment described: approximately 10-day PBMC culture with coronavirus spike peptide pools or control peptides (ViraFEST assay). These receptors are not linked to any known antigen. Cultured CD4+ T-cell DNA underwent Oncomine TCR Beta short-read sequencing. TCRdb fed the PCR reads into MiXCR, producing one record per CDR3 protein. The sample includes around 25,000 distinct CDR3 sequences, about 40% of them seen just once. What was sequenced was CD4+ T cells from blood, cultured in vitro. These receptors all stem from a human donor who had recovered from COVID-19.

The J gene is TRBJ2-3, the V gene TRBV20-1, with 7 positions matching TRBD2. In germline, CDR1 is DFQATT, CDR2 SNEGSKA (reference sequence). J gave up 1 base and V 5 bases, and 6 bases lay outside the gene matches. The CDR3 consists of 14 residues. CDR3 coding DNA: TGCAGTGCTGGGGAGGGGCCTGGCACAGATACGCAGTATTTT. This gives the protein CSAGEGPGTDTQYF.

This rearrangement joins TRBV18 to TRBJ1-1, with D perhaps TRBD1 (5 bases). V lost 2 bases, J lost 1 base, and 11 bases lay in between. CDR1 is KGHSH and CDR2 is LQKENI in the germline V gene. CDR3 length: 15 amino acids. This chain's CDR3 is CASSPKGVGNTEAFF. CDR3 nucleotide sequence: TGTGCCAGCTCACCAAAAGGGGTGGGGAACACTGAAGCTTTCTTT.

The chain uses TRBV19 and TRBJ1-2, with 8 nucleotides matching TRBD1. Trimming cost V 3 bases and J 4 bases; bases outside gene matches: 4. The CDR3 is 14 residues long. The germline V gene has CDR1 LNHDA and CDR2 SQIVND (reference sequence). The CDR3 here is CASSIDRGRYGYTF. In DNA form, the CDR3 reads TGTGCCAGTAGTATCGACAGGGGCCGCTATGGCTACACCTTC.

The rearrangement links TRBV18 to TRBJ2-7; 8 bases line up with TRBD2. Germline CDR1 and CDR2: KGHSH and LQKENI. The junction had 11 bases not matched to a gene; V was cut back by 3 bases and J by 7 bases. The CDR3 is 15 residues long. In DNA, the CDR3 is TGTGCCAGCTCACCCCCAGCGGCGGGGGGCATAGAGCAGTACTTC. Residues: CASSPPAAGGIEQYF.

This clonotype is labeled as medium-sized (0.01 to 0.1%). The CDR3 is CSASREIYSNQPQHF. DNA of the CDR3: TGCAGTGCTAGCAGGGAGATCTATAGCAATCAGCCCCAGCATTTT. The J gene is TRBJ1-5, the V gene TRBV20-1, with D tentatively TRBD1 (5 bases). V lost 3 bases, J lost 0 bases, and 12 bases lay in between. This CDR3 region has 15 residues. Germline CDR1 and CDR2: DFQATT and SNEGSKA (reference sequence).

This chain connects TRBV7-2 to TRBJ2-1, with 13 bases lining up with TRBD2. This CDR3 has 16 amino acids. Germline V gene lookup returns CDR1 SGHTA and CDR2 FQGNSA. Trimming took 2 bases from V and 5 from J; bases not matched to a gene: 3. The CDR3 coding sequence is TGTGCCAGCAGCTTAAGGACTAGCGGGGGCCACAATGAGCAGTTCTTC. Amino acid sequence: CASSLRTSGGHNEQFF.

The chain has TRBV4-3 and TRBJ2-6, with 12 positions matching TRBD2. J lost 1 base, V lost 1 base, and 5 bases had no gene match. CDR3 size: 19 residues. Germline CDR1 and CDR2: LGHNA and YSLEER. The CDR3 region has the DNA TGCGCCAGCAGCCAAGGACTAGCGGGAGTGGGGTCTGGGGCCAACGTCCTGACTTTC. Translating it yields CASSQGLAGVGSGANVLTF.

The chain has TRBV6-5 and TRBJ1-3, with TRBD1 matching over 8 bases. V was clipped by 4 bases and J by 4 bases; unmatched bases: 3. Germline values: CDR1 MNHEY, CDR2 SVGAGI. CDR3 length equals 14 residues. The CDR3 nucleotides are TGTGCCAGCAGTTTACGACAGGGGGGAAACACCATATATTTT. It encodes CASSLRQGGNTIYF.

This clonotype was detected only a few times. This sequence joins TRBV7-2 and TRBJ1-3, with D tentatively TRBD1 (5 bases). Between the trimmed V and J ends, which lost 5 bases and 8 bases, there was a span of 13 bases. Germline V CDR1 and CDR2: SGHTA, FQGNSA. The CDR3 consists of 13 residues. CDR3 nucleotide sequence: TGTGCCAGCAGCCTGCAGGGTGGTGACACCATATATTTT. This codes for CASSLQGGDTIYF. Full variable domain (remainder filled in from reference TRBV7-2 and TRBJ1-3): GAGVSQSPSNKVTEKGKDVELRCDPISGHTALYWYRQSLGQGLEFLIYFQGNSAPDKSGLPSDRFSAERTGGSVSTLTIQRTQQEDSAVYLCASSLQGGDTIYFGEGSWLTVV.

This clonotype was counted between two and nine times. The chain's CDR3 is CASKAFTGSYEQYF. The CDR3 DNA sequence: TGTGCCAGTAAGGCGTTCACTGGCTCCTACGAGCAGTACTTC. The chain joins TRBV19 to TRBJ2-7, with D hard to call. Per germline, CDR1 LNHDA and CDR2 SQIVND (reference sequence). The V and J ends lost 7 bases and 0 bases respectively, with 13 bases between them. CDR3 size: 14 residues.

The genes are TRBV20-1 and TRBJ2-5; tentative D call: TRBD1 (5 bases). With 3 bases removed from V and 1 base from J, the gap between germline ends came to 9 bases. CDR1 is DFQATT, CDR2 SNEGSKA, per germline (reference sequence). The CDR3 extends over 13 amino acids. As DNA, the CDR3 is TGCAGTGCTAGCCAGACAGCCCAAGAGACCCAGTACTTC. The encoded protein is CSASQTAQETQYF.

V is TRBV28 and J is TRBJ2-3; 12 bases map to TRBD1. V dropped 4 bases and J dropped 7; count of bases not matched to a gene: 9. CDR3 length equals 16 residues. CDR1 MDHEN and CDR2 SYDVKM come from the germline V gene. This chain's CDR3 is CASSSSGTGGMYTQYF. Here the CDR3 DNA reads TGTGCCAGCAGTTCCTCCGGGACAGGGGGCATGTATACGCAGTATTTT.

The sample holds a few counts of this clonotype. V gene TRBV27 combines with J gene TRBJ2-7, with 7 bases fitting TRBD2. V was clipped by 11 bases and J by 4 bases; unmatched bases: 11. The CDR3 is 13 residues long. Germline V CDR1 and CDR2: MNHEY, SMNVEV (reference sequence). CDR3 DNA sequence: TGTGCCGTGGCCCGGGACTATAAGTACGAGCAGTACTTC. Amino acids: CAVARDYKYEQYF.

The chain carries TRBV19 and TRBJ2-5, with TRBD2 matching 12 bases. The CDR3 is 16 residues long. Germline V gene data show CDR1 as LNHDA and CDR2 as SQIVND (reference sequence). The V segment lost 1 base and the J segment 3 bases; nucleotides outside the gene matches: 3. The CDR3 DNA follows: TGTGCCAGTAGTATAGTAGGACTAGCGGGAAAAGAGACCCAGTACTTC. Translating gives CASSIVGLAGKETQYF.

This clonotype was counted a few times. The rearrangement joins TRBV25-1 to TRBJ1-6; D remains ambiguous. The CDR3 runs 15 residues. Germline CDR1 and CDR2: MGHDK and SYGVNS. V was pared by 4 bases and J by 4 bases, with 11 bases between. CDR3 sequence (DNA): TGTGCCAGCAGTGCACTAGGAGGGTATAATTCACCCCTCCACTTT. Protein: CASSALGGYNSPLHF.

The chain combines TRBV6-5 with TRBJ2-5; 10 bases line up with TRBD2. V trimming: 0 bases; J trimming: 7 bases; junction bases outside the gene matches: 14. The germline V gene encodes CDR1 MNHEY and CDR2 SVGAGI. The CDR3 is 18 residues long. CDR3 protein: CASSYSRAAGGPRGTQYF. The CDR3 nucleotides read TGTGCCAGCAGTTACTCGAGGGCAGCGGGAGGGCCCCGGGGGACCCAGTACTTC.

This chain uses TRBV12-3 or TRBV12-4 with TRBJ2-5; either TRBD1 or TRBD2 may supply D (5 bases each). V lost 5 bases, J lost 5 bases, and 15 bases lay in between. The CDR3 has 14 amino acids. The CDR3 DNA reads as TGTGCCAGCAGTCTCCCTATCTGGGGGGAGACCCAGTACTTC. As protein: CASSLPIWGETQYF.